The entry below gives a single T cell receptor beta chain sequence along with its context. It lacks a known antigen. No per-base quality is available; no much larger clone lies one base away. The data were taken from a study of shared clonotypes between healthy human individuals (dated by TCRdb to between 2020 and 2021). For context, the study as a whole: A couple of women and a few men aged 18 to 49 years were included in the cohort. Between about 0.9 and 9 billion PBMCs per donor were obtained by leukapheresis. Different laboratories and diverse techniques were used to prepare libraries and sequence TCR repertoires, to increase sequencing depth and limit assay-specific biases. For each donor, CD4 naive and CD4 memory were each given three plates, CD8 naive was given two plates, and CD8 memory was given one plate. To estimate repertoire size and how much clonotypes are shared between individuals, the study performed deep sequencing of blood TCR repertoires from a few healthy adults. The full study reports these points: Sharing across several donors was observed for roughly 5% of naive CD4, 3% to 3.5% of naive CD8, around 2.5% of memory CD4, and about 0.4% of memory CD8 clonotypes. Naive subsets generally had larger estimated clonotype richness than memory subsets did. Rarefaction of sorted-subset datasets indicated incomplete sequencing despite the large sequencing depth. Clonotypes shared by all four sorted-subset donors showed higher generation probabilities than non-shared clonotypes. Only blood was sampled, and tissue TCR repertoires likely differ from those in blood. Pairwise subsampling led to the expectation that sequencing depth would affect the degree of clonotype sharing among donors. The small number of donors limited the genetic and exposure-history diversity represented.

Using the deep immunoSEQ assay, multiplex PCR amplified TCR CDR3 regions from genomic DNA. For each cell subset, the extracted genomic DNA was distributed evenly across all wells of several immunoSEQ 96-well plates, and each plate served as one replicate. For sorted subsets, each replicate PCR was loaded with approximately 0.2 ug genomic DNA, equivalent to 30,000 or so T cell genomes. The purified libraries were quantified using a Qubit 3.0 fluorometer, sized with a Bioanalyzer 2100, and then quantified again using the KAPA Library Quantification kit. Each immunoSEQ 96-well plate was sequenced on its own single-read 150-cycle Illumina NextSeq 550 flow cell. In the original analysis: The immunoSEQ output contained only junctional sequences without quality scores, so filtering could not match that applied to full-length reads. Sequences were annotated with PyIR, a Python wrapper for IgBLAST v1.9, using IMGT germline references to assign V/J genes and CDR3. Any read was removed if the V/J assignment was weak (E-value above 1e-6), the CDR3 was missing, or the read contained stop codons, out-of-frame junctions, or ambiguous translated residues. A V3J clonotype was defined by an identical inferred V gene, J gene, and CDR3 amino acid sequence. To compute the percentage overlap between repertoires, the number of shared unique clonotypes was divided by the size of the smaller repertoire. RTK rarefaction, the Chao1 estimator, and Recon v2.1 estimates of unobserved clonotypes were used to assess repertoire richness. OLGA was used to compute generation probabilities for all TCRbeta clonotypes that the gDNA method yielded from several donors. TCRdb re-hosts the immuneACCESS table, in-frame sequences only. Its copies lack some clones; in the studies checked, an unresolved V gene accounts for under half of them, and the cause for the rest is not known. That table furnishes V, J and clone size, whereas the DNA furnished D and trimming. A total of approximately 2,300,000 clones appear in this sample, around 92% of them only once. Approximately 0.39% of the sample is held by the ten biggest clonotypes.

The donors were healthy, HIV-negative adults with no recently reported acute infections or vaccinations. All donors were Caucasian adults living in Nashville, Tennessee, USA. CD4+ T cells were enriched through magnetic negative selection, after which naive cells were positively selected on CD45RA and the remaining negative fraction served as the memory subset. After blood collection by leukapheresis, PBMCs were isolated using Ficoll-Histopaque density gradient centrifugation and then cryopreserved in the vapor phase of liquid nitrogen. Purity and quantity of every magnetically sorted T cell population were checked by analytical flow cytometry. Genomic DNA was isolated from every sorted fraction and measured by UV absorbance on a Nanodrop 2000c. The junction shows trimming of 2 bases on V and 3 bases on J, plus 6 bases between the germline ends. The germline V gene yields MNHNS for CDR1 and SASEGT for CDR2. Its CDR3 holds 13 amino acids, cysteine through phenylalanine. The retained sequence is limited to the CDR3, 39 bases, with the frame set at the first base.

This TCR derives from a man aged 18 to 29 in good health. Some clones in this sample may be carry-over from other donors' samples. What was sequenced was naive CD4+ T cells from PBMCs. Sample cell subset or site, as interpreted from the label and publication: CD45RA+ positively selected. Recombination joined TRBV6-1 with TRBJ2-3, with the D gene not clear enough to name. The sequence in DNA is TGTGCCAGCAGTGAACAGGTAACAGATACGCAGTATTTT. Its product reads: CASSEQVTDTQYF.